This is a list of T cell receptor beta chains from one sample in a study of cytomegalovirus exposure and HLA in healthy donors. TCRdb's table, derived via immunoSEQ multiplex PCR, lists solely in-frame clones and lacks some. Of around 200,000 clones detected, just over 75% appear once; the ten largest clones hold roughly 2.1%. Source material: PBMCs. Every receptor here comes from a woman aged 25 to 39 in good health and CMV-seropositive. Both conserved end residues are part of each CDR3. Each record gives: J gene, CDR3 length, V gene, CDR3 protein.

>TRBJ1-1|14|TRBV19
CASSDRAGYTEAFF
>TRBJ1-2|14|TRBV5-1
CASSFGGGNYGYTF
>TRBJ1-1|14|TRBV2
CASSGWTGGTEAFF
>TRBJ2-1|16|TRBV10-3
CAISDSGTSGRGEQFF
>TRBJ1-2|14|TRBV5-8
CASSRTGINYGYTF
>TRBJ1-2|16|TRBV9
CASSGPYGAPDYGYTF
>TRBJ2-5|14|TRBV7-2
CASSFGQLQETQYF
>TRBJ1-3|13|TRBV30
CAWSVSFGNTIYF
>TRBJ2-6|18|TRBV11-2
CASTPLGRRDSGANVLTF
>TRBJ2-7|11|TRBV19
CASSGGHEQYF
>TRBJ1-2|15|TRBV9
CASNVGLTGGRGYTF
>TRBJ2-7|15|TRBV11-3
CASSPPGQGIYEQYF
>TRBJ2-1|15|TRBV4-1
CASSQEGLGNNEQFF
>TRBJ1-1|14|TRBV7-2
CASSLGGFNTEAFF
>TRBJ1-4|15|TRBV12-5
CASGSAGTGIEKLFF
>TRBJ1-1|21|TRBV4-2
CASSQDLGGGGGLGMNTEAFF
>TRBJ2-1|14|TRBV10-3
CAISTSGTYNEQFF
>TRBJ2-2|15|TRBV9
CASSVSGQGTGELFF
>TRBJ1-5|14|TRBV19
CASSIIYSNQPQHF
>TRBJ2-7|14|TRBV2
CASKPSGSFDEQYF
>TRBJ2-7|14|TRBV10-3
CAISSTGGIDEQYF
>TRBJ1-2|16|TRBV4-1
CASSQTAGKANYGYTF
>TRBJ1-2|16|TRBV28
CASSSPREGHPYGYTF
>TRBJ2-3|17|TRBV4-1
CASSQDKTSGGTDTQYF
>TRBJ2-5|14|TRBV6-5
CASSLGEGRETQYF
>TRBJ2-5|18|TRBV7-9
CASSLGRAIGQVQETQYF
>TRBJ1-1|14|TRBV9
CASSPSGRLIEAFF
>TRBJ1-2|13|TRBV28
CASIPGVGQGYTF
>TRBJ1-1|15|TRBV18
CASSPMGQATFEAFF
>TRBJ1-2|13|TRBV10-3
CAISESDSYGYTF
>TRBJ1-1|14|TRBV7-9
CASSFGQGAEQAFF
>TRBJ2-1|16|TRBV13
CASSPAGGSPYNEQFF
>TRBJ1-2|14|TRBV25-1
CASSEPGDVYGYTF
>TRBJ1-4|15|TRBV2
CASSDRRGKGEKLFF
>TRBJ2-1|15|TRBV2
CASSGTSGKNNEQFF
>TRBJ2-1|15|TRBV6-6
CASSPQGVGYNEQFF
>TRBJ1-2|13|TRBV5-1
CASSPGSNNGYTF
>TRBJ1-1|10|TRBV21-1
CAGQNTEAFF
>TRBJ1-3|17|TRBV4-1
CASSPQGPGSSGNTIYF
>TRBJ2-2|16|TRBV19
CASSPRGGSNTGELFF
>TRBJ2-6|16|TRBV7-9
CASSLASPSGANVLTF
>TRBJ1-4|14|TRBV6-6
CASCPVGGEGKLFF
>TRBJ2-5|17|TRBV18
CASSPPIRDRAQETQYF
>TRBJ2-4|14|TRBV28
CASSLSGGRNIQYF
>TRBJ1-2|11|TRBV28
CASSYSNGYTF
>TRBJ1-1|12|TRBV29-1
CSVVGGGLEAFF
>TRBJ1-3|17|TRBV28
CASSPDREGSRGNTIYF
>TRBJ2-7|14|TRBV7-6
CASSPRTGVYEQYF
>TRBJ1-2|16|TRBV30
CAWHRDRGISGYGYTF
>TRBJ2-7|13|TRBV5-6
CASSPTPREGQYF
>TRBJ2-7|15|TRBV7-9
CASSPRQGSSYEQYF
>TRBJ1-2|13|TRBV25-1
CASSRQGNYGYTF
>TRBJ2-1|13|TRBV6-5
CASSYSRGVGQFF